This T cell receptor (beta chain) was retrieved from a study of post-analysis software for immune sequencing data. Study-level results: About 5 TRBV segments (TRBV5-6, TRBV5-1 and TRBV20-1 among them) occurred more frequently in patients than in controls.

Libraries were made from TCR beta cDNA, and they carried unique molecular identifiers. In TCRdb, the PCR reads were re-called with MiXCR into one record per CDR3 protein. The table shows around 700,000 distinct CDR3 sequences, with roughly three fifths occurring only once. CDR3 length: 15 amino acids. From germline, CDR1 is SGHAT and CDR2 FQNNGV. Trimming shortened V by 4 bases and J by 6 bases, and 16 bases separated the two germline ends. About this clonotype: Its cognate antigen is unknown.

The sample taken for sequencing was blood. This chain links TRBV11-2 with TRBJ2-1, with a tentative D call TRBD2 (6 bases). The sequence came from a girl aged 2 to 10 with multiple sclerosis. This CDR3 is CASSSGEGGVNEQFF. Here the CDR3 DNA reads TGTGCCAGCAGCTCGGGAGAGGGAGGTGTCAATGAGCAGTTCTTC.